What follows are 32 T cell receptor beta chains derived from one specimen sequenced in a study of shared clonotypes between healthy human individuals. Produced via immunoSEQ multiplex PCR; TCRdb's table is partial and in-frame only. The sample holds over 95,000 clones, about 63% seen once. The material sequenced was memory CD8+ T cells sorted from blood. Subset given: CD45RO+ cells pooled with CCR7-negative TemRA cells. The receptor source for this set is a woman aged 25-40 years in good health.

The V and J genes are TRBV29-1 and TRBJ1-1; 7 bases are a match to TRBD1. The V gene's germline CDR1 is SQVTM and CDR2 ANQGSEA. Losses at the gene ends were 7 bases for V and 4 bases for J; bases not matched to a gene: 6. There are 12 residues in the CDR3. CDR3 region: CSGDRDGTEAFF. The CDR3 DNA sequence: TGCAGCGGAGACAGGGACGGCACTGAAGCTTTCTTT.

The chain links TRBV13 to TRBJ2-7; D call uncertain. V gave up 5 bases and J gave up 2 bases, with 16 bases separating them. Germline lookup yields CDR1 PRHDT and CDR2 FYEKMQ (reference sequence). This CDR3 region has 15 residues. The CDR3 spells CASSLSRASTYEQYF. The CDR3 DNA sequence: TGTGCCAGCAGCCTCTCCCGGGCGTCAACCTACGAGCAGTACTTC.

V usage is TRBV11-2 and J usage is TRBJ2-5; 9 bases align to TRBD2. Germline CDR1 is SGHAT and CDR2 is FQNNGV. This CDR3 contains 15 residues. Trimming at V came to 3 bases and at J to 7 bases, leaving 9 bases not matched to a gene. Written as DNA, the CDR3 is TGTGCCAGCAGCTTGCGGGAGGGCGTCAGGTCGACCCAGTACTTC. Protein: CASSLREGVRSTQYF. Variable domain in full (rest from reference TRBV11-2 and TRBJ2-5): EAGVAQSPRYKIIEKRQSVAFWCNPISGHATLYWYQQILGQGPKLLIQFQNNGVVDDSQLPKDRFSAERLKGVDSTLKIQPAKLEDSAVYLCASSLREGVRSTQYFGPGTRLLVL.

This clone has a handful of counts. V and J are TRBV30 and TRBJ2-3; 8 bases fit TRBD2. The V and J ends lost 2 bases and 5 bases, in that order; junction bases with no gene match: 6. Per germline, CDR1 GTSNPN and CDR2 SVGIG (reference sequence). This CDR3 contains 14 residues. CDR3: CAWSTSGEVDTQYF. The CDR3 DNA sequence: TGTGCCTGGAGTACTAGCGGAGAGGTAGATACGCAGTATTTT. Full variable domain (missing parts from reference TRBV30 and TRBJ2-3): SQTIHQWPATLVQPVGSPLSLECTVEGTSNPNLYWYRQAAGRGLQLLFYSVGIGQISSEVPQNLSASRPQDRQFILSSKKLLLSDSGFYLCAWSTSGEVDTQYFGPGTRLTVL.

This rearrangement joins TRBV28 to TRBJ2-7; D is perhaps TRBD2 (6 bases). Trimming pared 2 bases from V and 6 bases from J, leaving 17 bases between. Germline-derived CDR1 and CDR2 are MDHEN and SYDVKM. This CDR3 has 15 residues. The CDR3 here is CASSLLRGGPREQYF. As DNA, the CDR3 is TGTGCCAGCAGTTTACTCCGGGGAGGACCTCGCGAGCAGTACTTC.

This clone was observed a handful of times. This rearrangement joins TRBV14 to TRBJ2-1; D remains unclear. This CDR3 is built from 14 residues. The V and J ends lost 1 base and 7 bases respectively, with 11 bases between them. Germline CDR1 and CDR2: SGHDN and FVKESK. CDR3 in DNA: TGTGCCAGCAGCCAAGTTGCAGGTTTGAATGAGCAGTTCTTC. Translated, it gives CASSQVAGLNEQFF.

The chain is built from TRBV5-4 and TRBJ2-1; possibly TRBD2 for D (5 bases). The CDR3 spans 15 residues. Germline lookup yields CDR1 SGHNT and CDR2 YYREEE (reference sequence). Trimming stripped 4 bases from V and 0 bases from J, with 11 bases between. Here the CDR3 reads CASSQVGSSYNEQFF. The CDR3, as DNA: TGTGCCAGCAGCCAAGTTGGGAGCTCCTACAATGAGCAGTTCTTC. Supplemented by reference TRBV5-4 and TRBJ2-1, the full variable domain reads ETGVTQSPTHLIKTRGQQVTLRCSSQSGHNTVSWYQQALGQGPQFIFQYYREEENGRGNFPPRFSGLQFPNYSSELNVNALELDDSALYLCASSQVGSSYNEQFFGPGTRLTVL.

The chain is built from TRBV2 and TRBJ1-4; D is perhaps TRBD1 (5 bases). The CDR3 spans 16 residues. V was shortened by 3 bases and J by 8 bases, with 19 bases between the two germline ends. From germline, CDR1 is SNHLY and CDR2 FYNNEI. In nucleotides, the CDR3 is TGTGCCAGCAGTGAGGGGTATAAGGGGCGTATAGAAAAACTGTTTTTT. Encoded protein: CASSEGYKGRIEKLFF.

J is TRBJ2-3 and V is TRBV28, with 8 nucleotides matching TRBD2. Trimming removed 4 bases from V and 3 bases from J; junction bases left unmatched: 6. CDR3 length equals 15 residues. The germline CDR1 and CDR2 sequences are MDHEN and SYDVKM. Written as DNA, the CDR3 is TGTGCCAGCAGTTCAGGTAGCGGGACGACAGATACGCAGTATTTT. As protein: CASSSGSGTTDTQYF.

CDR3 in DNA: TGTGCCAGCAGCCTCGGGTTTGGGTGGGATACGCAGTATTTT. It is translated as CASSLGFGWDTQYF. V gene TRBV5-6 combines with J gene TRBJ2-3; no firm D call. CDR1 is SGHDT and CDR2 is YYEEEE in the germline V gene. V was clipped by 4 bases and J by 6 bases, with 15 bases between them. The CDR3 covers 14 residues.

In regard to this clone: A clone one base away is much larger, so this may be a read error. The rearrangement joins TRBV7-3 to TRBJ2-6; D is perhaps TRBD2 (5 bases). V shed 5 bases and J shed 1 base, with 18 bases lying between them. CDR1 is SGHTA, CDR2 FQGTGA, per germline. This CDR3 is 18 amino acids long. The DNA for the CDR3 is TGTGCCAGCAGCCAAAACAGTCACGGGGAATCTGGGGCCAACGTCCTGACTTTC. The encoded protein is CASSQNSHGESGANVLTF.

The chain recombines TRBV15 with TRBJ2-4; 10 nucleotides agree with TRBD2. Losses at the gene ends were 11 bases for V and 5 bases for J; bases not matched to a gene: 6. The CDR3 runs 13 residues. Germline V CDR1 and CDR2: LNHNV, YYDKDF (reference sequence). The CDR3 DNA follows: TGTGCCTCGAGCGGGAGGGCCCAAAACATTCAGTACTTC. Its protein is CASSGRAQNIQYF.

This chain links TRBV4-1 with TRBJ1-5; the D is unclear. In germline, CDR1 is MGHRA, CDR2 YSYEKL. This CDR3 contains 10 residues. V lost 7 bases and J 9 bases, leaving 7 bases between the germline ends. CDR3 amino acids: CASIAGPQHF. CDR3 bases: TGCGCCAGCATTGCTGGGCCCCAGCATTTT.

This clone occurred once. The chain joins TRBV5-4 to TRBJ1-2; D unclear. The length of the CDR3 is 15 residues. Germline CDR1 is SGHNT and CDR2 is YYREEE (reference sequence). The V end was cut by 8 bases, the J end by 4 bases, with 21 bases between. The CDR3 DNA is TGTGCCAGACGCGGGGAGAGGGCGGGTCGCTATGGCTACACCTTC. Translated: CARRGERAGRYGYTF.

This chain connects TRBV5-1 to TRBJ2-7, with 7 positions matching TRBD1. V trimming: 4 bases; J trimming: 2 bases; junction bases outside the gene matches: 9. The CDR3 has 15 amino acids. Per the germline V gene, CDR1 is SGHRS and CDR2 is YFSETQ. CDR3 residues: CASSRDREETYEQYF. The DNA for the CDR3 is TGCGCCAGCAGCCGAGACAGGGAAGAGACCTACGAGCAGTACTTC.

The chain has TRBV11-2 and TRBJ1-1; D not resolved. The CDR3 extends over 15 amino acids. V shed 4 bases and J shed 1 base, with 13 bases lying between them. Germline CDR1 and CDR2: SGHAT and FQNNGV. CDR3: CASSYGPKGNTEAFF. The CDR3 DNA reads TGTGCCAGCAGCTACGGTCCCAAGGGGAACACTGAAGCTTTCTTT.

This clone has more than one count but fewer than ten. The J gene is TRBJ1-1, the V gene TRBV2; tentative D call: TRBD1 (5 bases). This CDR3 contains 14 residues. V was trimmed by 2 bases and J by 7 bases, leaving 14 bases between them. The germline V gene has CDR1 SNHLY and CDR2 FYNNEI. In DNA form, the CDR3 reads TGTGCCAGCAGTGAAACGGCGGGGCGTCTTGAAGCTTTCTTT. Its translation is CASSETAGRLEAFF.

This clone was counted between two and nine times. The chain links TRBV19 to TRBJ1-5; D is perhaps TRBD1 (5 bases). The CDR3 runs 15 residues. V gave up 2 bases and J gave up 9 bases, with 17 bases separating them. Germline V CDR1 and CDR2: LNHDA, SQIVND (reference sequence). The CDR3 sequence is CASSIFGSGPWPQHF. The DNA for the CDR3 is TGTGCCAGTAGTATATTCGGGTCAGGGCCTTGGCCCCAGCATTTT.

The chain joins TRBV6-4 to TRBJ1-2; tentatively, D is TRBD1 (5 bases). Germline V CDR1 and CDR2: MRHNA, SNTAGT. The V end lost 0 bases, the J end lost 4 bases, and 12 bases lay between the germline ends. The CDR3 covers 15 residues. The CDR3 reads CASSDSPGLGYGYTF. The CDR3 region has the DNA TGTGCCAGCAGTGACTCCCCAGGGCTTGGCTATGGCTACACCTTC.

The chain uses TRBV28 and TRBJ2-2; unclear D gene. Per the germline V gene, CDR1 is MDHEN and CDR2 is SYDVKM. V lost 7 bases and J 7 bases, leaving 4 bases between the germline ends. There are 10 residues in the CDR3. CDR3 sequence reads: CASMGGELFF. The CDR3 region has the DNA TGTGCCAGCATGGGCGGGGAGCTGTTTTTT.

The chain is built from TRBV13 and TRBJ2-7, with 9 bases identical to TRBD2. J lost 3 bases, V lost 6 bases, and 0 bases had no gene match. This CDR3 contains 12 residues. The germline gives CDR1 PRHDT, CDR2 FYEKMQ (reference sequence). The CDR3 protein is CASRTSGYEQYF. The DNA of the CDR3 is TGTGCCAGCAGGACTAGCGGCTACGAGCAGTACTTC.

V and J are TRBV9 and TRBJ2-3, with a possible D match to TRBD1 (6 bases). The germline V and J ends were trimmed by 4 bases and 2 bases, with 14 bases remaining between them. CDR1 and CDR2 (germline): SGDLS, YYNGEE. The CDR3 is 15 amino acids. The CDR3 region is CASSPRGQITDTQYF. The CDR3 bases are TGTGCCAGCAGCCCTAGGGGACAAATCACAGATACGCAGTATTTT.

This clone has a handful of counts. The chain is built from TRBV28 and TRBJ2-2; weak D call: TRBD2 (5 bases). CDR3 length: 13 amino acids. Deletions cut 8 bases from V and 1 base from J, with 8 bases between. Germline assignment: CDR1 MDHEN and CDR2 SYDVKM. CDR3 sequence: CASVGVNTGELFF. CDR3 in DNA: TGTGCCAGCGTCGGGGTGAACACCGGGGAGCTGTTTTTT.

The chain uses TRBV7-2 and TRBJ1-5; D uncertain. This CDR3 spans 12 amino acids. Trimming removed 2 bases at V and 4 bases at J, with 3 bases between. Germline V CDR1 and CDR2: SGHTA, FQGNSA. The chain's CDR3 is CASSLFNQPQHF. The CDR3 region has the DNA TGTGCCAGCAGCTTATTTAATCAGCCCCAGCATTTT.

The rearrangement links TRBV7-8 to TRBJ2-7; D possibly matches TRBD1 or TRBD2 (6 bases each). The CDR3 loop spans 13 amino acids. CDR1 and CDR2 from the germline V gene are SGHVS and FQNEAQ. V was shortened by 6 bases and J by 3 bases, with 12 bases between the two germline ends. CDR3 DNA: TGTGCCAGCAGTCGAGGGGGAGGCTACGAGCAGTACTTC. As protein: CASSRGGGYEQYF.

V and J are TRBV27 and TRBJ2-7, with D possibly called TRBD1 or TRBD2 (5 bases each). V lost 4 bases and J lost 2, with 15 bases in between. The CDR3 is made up of 15 amino acids. The V gene's germline CDR1 is MNHEY and CDR2 SMNVEV (reference sequence). The CDR3 here is CASSSRVWGTYEQYF. The CDR3 DNA is TGTGCCAGCAGTTCCAGGGTCTGGGGGACCTACGAGCAGTACTTC.

The chain carries TRBV6-4 and TRBJ2-6; D could derive from TRBD1 or TRBD2 (5 bases each). Deletions cut 5 bases from V and 4 bases from J, with 12 bases between. The V gene's germline CDR1 is MRHNA and CDR2 SNTAGT. The CDR3 length is 15 residues. CDR3 sequence (DNA): TGTGCCAGCAGTCCCGAGGGGTCCGGGGCCAACGTCCTGACTTTC. As protein: CASSPEGSGANVLTF.

The gene calls are TRBV5-6 and TRBJ2-1; D is undetermined. V lost 5 bases to trimming and J lost 0 bases, with 3 bases between them. Germline-derived CDR1 and CDR2 are SGHDT and YYEEEE. The CDR3 loop spans 12 amino acids. CDR3 loop: CASRTSYNEQFF. CDR3 DNA sequence: TGTGCCAGCAGGACCTCCTACAATGAGCAGTTCTTC.

The chain combines TRBV5-1 with TRBJ2-5; the D gene is possibly TRBD2 (6 bases). CDR1 is SGHRS and CDR2 is YFSETQ in the germline V gene. The CDR3 is made up of 16 amino acids. Trimming removed 4 bases from V and 1 base from J, with 17 bases in between. CDR3 DNA: TGCGCCAGCAGCGTGCTAGCGCTTCCGCCCCAAGAGACCCAGTACTTC. Protein sequence: CASSVLALPPQETQYF.

The genes are TRBV7-9 and TRBJ1-5; D is uncertain. Germline V gene sequence: CDR1 SEHNR, CDR2 FQNEAQ (reference sequence). V was shortened by 3 bases and J by 1 base, with 10 bases between the two germline ends. The CDR3 sequence is 15 residues long. The CDR3 DNA reads as TGTGCCAGCAGCTTTGAGGACGGAAGCAATCAGCCCCAGCATTTT. This codes for CASSFEDGSNQPQHF.

The CDR3 nucleotides read TGTGCCAGCAGTCACTTGGACAGACAAGAGACCCAGTACTTC. Its translation: CASSHLDRQETQYF. The V and J genes are TRBV6-6 and TRBJ2-5, with D maybe TRBD1 (6 bases). This CDR3 contains 14 residues. Germline assignment: CDR1 MNHNY and CDR2 SVGAGI (reference sequence). V lost 5 bases, J lost 2 bases, and 12 bases lay in between.

This sequence joins TRBV29-1 and TRBJ1-1; 7 nucleotides align to TRBD1. CDR1 SQVTM and CDR2 ANQGSEA come from the germline V gene. The CDR3 is 13 amino acids. V trimming: 6 bases; J trimming: 4 bases; junction bases outside the gene matches: 8. The CDR3 loop is CSVLSPGGTEAFF. The CDR3 nucleotides read TGCAGCGTCCTATCCCCAGGGGGCACTGAAGCTTTCTTT.